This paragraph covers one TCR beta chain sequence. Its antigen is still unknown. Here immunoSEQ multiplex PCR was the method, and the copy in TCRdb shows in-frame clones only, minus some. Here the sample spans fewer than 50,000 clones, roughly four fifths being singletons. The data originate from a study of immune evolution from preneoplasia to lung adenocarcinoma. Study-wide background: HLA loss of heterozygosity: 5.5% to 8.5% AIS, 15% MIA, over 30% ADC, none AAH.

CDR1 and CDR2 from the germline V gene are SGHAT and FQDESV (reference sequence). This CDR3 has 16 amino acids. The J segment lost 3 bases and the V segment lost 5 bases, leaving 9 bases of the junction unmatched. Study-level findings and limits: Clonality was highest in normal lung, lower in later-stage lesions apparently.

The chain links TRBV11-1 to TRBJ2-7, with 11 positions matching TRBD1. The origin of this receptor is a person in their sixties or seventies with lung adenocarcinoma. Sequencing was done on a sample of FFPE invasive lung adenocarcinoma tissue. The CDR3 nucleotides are TGTGCCAGCAGCCCGAGCGAGGGACAGGGGGTCTACGAGCAGTACTTC. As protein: CASSPSEGQGVYEQYF.